The text below deals with one TCR beta chain. Its cognate antigen is unknown. The junction departs from germline at one end; a sequencing error may be responsible. The sample comes from a study of T cells in Graves' hyperthyroidism and ophthalmopathy. Study overall: Specimen type is peripheral blood, collected at initial diagnosis prior to any treatment.

Notes on the study in general: A median approximately 6.8 months before onset, the model predicted ophthalmopathy. Ophthalmopathy was distinguished from stable hyperthyroidism by 13 V-J signatures.

Amplified TCR beta CDR3 regions came from RNA transcripts. TCR CDR3 underwent first-round RT-PCR with the HTBI primer set. Each CDR3 protein is one row after TCRdb ran MiXCR on the multiplex PCR reads. This table holds about 130,000 distinct CDR3 sequences, roughly a fifth found once. Not enrolled were patients with uncontrolled infection, other autoimmune disease, pregnancy or lactation. The clonotype originates from a woman in her 50s with Graves' hyperthyroidism that later progressed to Graves' ophthalmopathy. Sample: blood.

In nucleotides, the CDR3 is TGTGCCAGCGTGGGACTAGCGGGAACGAGCTCCTACAGTGAGCAGTTCTTC. Its translation: CASVGLAGTSSYSEQFF. V is TRBV6-2 or TRBV6-3 and J is TRBJ2-1, with 13 bases aligning to TRBD2. The germline CDR1 and CDR2 sequences are MNHEY and SVGEGT. The CDR3 loop spans 17 amino acids.